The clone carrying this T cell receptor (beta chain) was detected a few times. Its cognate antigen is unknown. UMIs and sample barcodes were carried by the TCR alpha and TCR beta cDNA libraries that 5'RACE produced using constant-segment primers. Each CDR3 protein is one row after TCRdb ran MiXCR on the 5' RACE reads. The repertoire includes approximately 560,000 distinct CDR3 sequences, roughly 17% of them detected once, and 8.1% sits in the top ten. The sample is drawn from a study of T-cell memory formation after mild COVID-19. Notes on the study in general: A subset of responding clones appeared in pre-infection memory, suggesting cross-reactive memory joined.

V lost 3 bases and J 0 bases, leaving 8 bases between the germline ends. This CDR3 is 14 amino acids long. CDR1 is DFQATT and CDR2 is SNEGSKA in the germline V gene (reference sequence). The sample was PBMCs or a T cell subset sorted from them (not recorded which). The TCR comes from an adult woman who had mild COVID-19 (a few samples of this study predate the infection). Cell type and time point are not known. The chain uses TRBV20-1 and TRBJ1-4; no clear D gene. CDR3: CSARQTATNEKLFF. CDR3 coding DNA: TGCAGTGCTAGGCAAACAGCAACTAATGAAAAACTGTTTTTT.